Shown below are 3 T cell receptor beta chains from a single sample sequenced in a study of CD8+ T cells in alopecia areata. As the sequencing template, cDNA was produced by extracting RNA and reverse transcribing it. The protocol was immunoSEQ multiplex PCR, while the TCRdb copy is restricted to in-frame clones and leaves out a portion. The data show more than 90,000 clones, around 64% seen once. Sequencing used CD4+ T cells sorted from blood. The receptor set was obtained from a human donor in good health.

The chain carries TRBV5-1 and TRBJ2-6; 7 bases align to TRBD1. CDR1 SGHRS and CDR2 YFSETQ come from the germline V gene. The ends lost 3 bases at V and 2 bases at J; junction bases unmatched: 5. The CDR3 has 16 amino acids. The CDR3 DNA sequence: TGCGCCAGCAGCTCGTCTACAGGGGCTGGGGCCAACGTCCTGACTTTC. Its protein is CASSSSTGAGANVLTF. The variable domain in full, with the rest retrieved from reference TRBV5-1 and TRBJ2-6, is KAGVTQTPRYLIKTRGQQVTLSCSPISGHRSVSWYQQTPGQGLQFLFEYFSETQRNKGNFPGRFSGRQFSNSRSEMNVSTLELGDSALYLCASSSSTGAGANVLTFGAGSRLTVL.

The chain uses TRBV30 and TRBJ1-2; D remains unclear. The CDR3 has 13 residues. The germline V gene has CDR1 GTSNPN and CDR2 SVGIG (reference sequence). V was shortened by 3 bases and J by 2 bases, with 10 bases between the two germline ends. For the CDR3, the DNA is TGTGCCTGGAGGCGAGACCCCAACTATGGCTACACCTTC. Its protein product is CAWRRDPNYGYTF.

V is TRBV6-5 and J is TRBJ2-5; a weak D match, TRBD1 (5 bases). This CDR3 has 11 residues. Trimming took off 7 bases at V and 7 bases at J, with 10 bases between the two ends. Germline CDR1 is MNHEY and CDR2 is SVGAGI. The CDR3 region is CASIDRGTQYF. CDR3 nucleotide sequence: TGTGCCAGCATAGACAGAGGGACCCAGTACTTC.